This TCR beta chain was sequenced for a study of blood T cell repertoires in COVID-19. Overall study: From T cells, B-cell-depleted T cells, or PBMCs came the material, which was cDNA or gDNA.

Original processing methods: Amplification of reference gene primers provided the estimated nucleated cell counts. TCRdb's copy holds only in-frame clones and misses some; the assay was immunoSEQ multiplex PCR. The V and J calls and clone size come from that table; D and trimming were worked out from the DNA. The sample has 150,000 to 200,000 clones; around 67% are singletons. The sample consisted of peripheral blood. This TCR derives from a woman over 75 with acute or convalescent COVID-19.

The CDR3 DNA reads as TGTGCCAGCAGAAAAGGACTAGCGGGAACCTACGAGCAGTACTTC. Protein product: CASRKGLAGTYEQYF. The chain carries TRBV3-1 (or the pseudogene TRBV3-2) and TRBJ2-7; 12 bases align to TRBD2. Germline V gene sequence: CDR1 LGHDT, CDR2 YNNKEL (reference sequence). J was trimmed by 2 bases and V by 6 bases; bases with no gene match: 5. This CDR3 has 15 amino acids.